The 20 T cell receptor beta chains below were found in one sample sequenced in a study of blood T cell repertoires in COVID-19. Clones were sequenced by immunoSEQ multiplex PCR, and TCRdb holds only the in-frame ones, with some missing. Among 70,000 or so clones listed, more than 85% were seen once. Sequencing was done on a sample of peripheral blood. These receptors were taken from a man between 65 and 79 years old with active COVID-19.

CDR3 bases: TGTGCCAGCAGCCCCGGGATCCCGGTGATGTTCTTC. It encodes CASSPGIPVMFF. The V and J genes are TRBV6-5 and TRBJ2-1; tentatively, D is TRBD2 (5 bases). CDR1 and CDR2 (germline): MNHEY, SVGAGI. This CDR3 comprises 12 residues. V lost 6 bases to trimming and J lost 15 bases, with 18 bases between them.

This chain uses TRBV2 with TRBJ2-5, with TRBD2 identical over 7 bases. Germline CDR1 and CDR2: SNHLY and FYNNEI. With 4 bases clipped from V and 5 bases from J, the junction kept 10 bases outside the gene matches. The CDR3 loop spans 15 amino acids. In nucleotides, the CDR3 is TGTGCCAGCAGTGTGGAGCTAGCGGTGAGGGAGACCCAGTACTTC. It specifies CASSVELAVRETQYF.

This chain links TRBV4-2 with TRBJ2-2, with 9 positions matching TRBD2. There are 19 residues in the CDR3. Germline V gene sequence: CDR1 LGHNA, CDR2 YNFKEQ. Trimming at V came to 0 bases and at J to 5 bases, leaving 13 bases not matched to a gene. CDR3 loop: CASSQEHGGSGSRTGELFF. CDR3 bases: TGTGCCAGCAGCCAAGAACACGGCGGTAGCGGGAGTCGGACCGGGGAGCTGTTTTTT.

The V call is TRBV7-2, the J call TRBJ1-3, with no clear D. The V gene lost 1 base and the J gene lost 0 bases, with 10 bases spanning the gap. CDR3 length: 16 residues. CDR1 and CDR2 from the germline V gene are SGHTA and FQGNSA. The CDR3 protein is CASSLGGPLSGNTIYF. For the CDR3, the DNA is TGTGCCAGCAGCTTAGGAGGGCCGCTCTCTGGAAACACCATATATTTT. Using reference TRBV7-2 and TRBJ1-3 for the parts outside the CDR3, the full variable domain is GAGVSQSPSNKVTEKGKDVELRCDPISGHTALYWYRQSLGQGLEFLIYFQGNSAPDKSGLPSDRFSAERTGGSVSTLTIQRTQQEDSAVYLCASSLGGPLSGNTIYFGEGSWLTVV.

The gene calls are TRBV6-5 and TRBJ2-3; D not certain. V gave up 6 bases and J gave up 6 bases, with 10 bases separating them. The CDR3 consists of 12 residues. Per the germline V gene, CDR1 is MNHEY and CDR2 is SVGAGI. DNA for the CDR3: TGTGCCAGCAGCCGCCAGTGGGATACGCAGTATTTT. This codes for CASSRQWDTQYF.

The chain uses TRBV28 and TRBJ1-5, with D possibly matching TRBD1 (6 bases). Trimming shortened V by 5 bases and J by 10 bases, and 21 bases separated the two germline ends. CDR1 is MDHEN and CDR2 is SYDVKM in the germline V gene. The CDR3 consists of 15 residues. The CDR3 bases are TGTGCCAGCAGTCTTGGGACAACCCGCGTCAAACCCCAGCATTTT. Amino acid sequence: CASSLGTTRVKPQHF.

CDR3 region: CASSRKGQGAYEQYF. CDR3 nucleotide sequence: TGTGCCAGCAGCCGTAAGGGACAGGGGGCCTACGAGCAGTACTTC. The V and J genes are TRBV27 and TRBJ2-7; TRBD1 matches 11 bases. V gave up 6 bases and J gave up 2 bases; unmatched junction bases: 6. The CDR3 is made up of 15 amino acids. CDR1 is MNHEY, CDR2 SMNVEV, per germline (reference sequence).

The chain carries TRBV5-4 and TRBJ2-1; 15 nucleotides agree with TRBD2. In germline, CDR1 is SGHNT, CDR2 YYREEE (reference sequence). Trimming took 4 bases from V and 5 from J; bases not matched to a gene: 7. The CDR3 runs 17 residues. CDR3 nucleotides: TGTGCCAGCAGCCCGGGACTAGCGGGAGGTTGGGACAATGAGCAGTTCTTC. Its translation is CASSPGLAGGWDNEQFF.

The chain carries TRBV24-1 and TRBJ2-3; TRBD2 matches at 7 bases. This CDR3 spans 16 amino acids. Germline CDR1 and CDR2: KGHDR and SFDVKD. The J segment lost 0 bases and the V segment lost 1 base, leaving 3 bases of the junction unmatched. The CDR3 protein is CATSDLGGSSTDTQYF. CDR3 nucleotides: TGTGCCACCAGTGATTTAGGCGGGAGCAGCACAGATACGCAGTATTTT.

The chain recombines TRBV4-1 with TRBJ2-1, with D maybe TRBD1 (5 bases). Trimming pared 4 bases from V and 8 bases from J, leaving 15 bases between. The germline CDR1 and CDR2 sequences are MGHRA and YSYEKL. This CDR3 contains 14 residues. In DNA, the CDR3 is TGCGCCAGCAGCCGGGGAAAGCAGGGTGATGAGCAGTTCTTC. It specifies CASSRGKQGDEQFF.

This chain connects TRBV2 to TRBJ2-7, with TRBD2 as a possible D gene (7 bases). Trimming cost V 6 bases and J 2 bases, with 14 bases left between them. From germline, CDR1 is SNHLY and CDR2 FYNNEI. The CDR3 contains 14 residues. CDR3 DNA: TGTGCCAGCAGCAAAGGGGGGGACCCCTACGAGCAGTACTTC. It codes for CASSKGGDPYEQYF.

This sequence joins TRBV14 and TRBJ2-5; weak D call: TRBD1 (5 bases). Germline V gene data show CDR1 as SGHDN and CDR2 as FVKESK. CDR3 length: 14 amino acids. Deletions cut 4 bases from V and 5 bases from J, with 14 bases between. DNA of the CDR3: TGTGCCAGCAGCCCGACAGTCTCTGGGGAGACCCAGTACTTC. Its translation: CASSPTVSGETQYF.

The chain combines TRBV6-2 or TRBV6-3 with TRBJ1-4, with 10 bases lining up with TRBD1. CDR3 length: 15 amino acids. The V and J ends lost 6 bases and 7 bases, in that order; junction bases with no gene match: 8. The germline V gene has CDR1 MNHEY and CDR2 SVGEGT. The CDR3 DNA follows: TGTGCCAGCAGCCGGGCCGGGACAGGGGTTGAAAAACTGTTTTTT. Amino acids: CASSRAGTGVEKLFF.

The CDR3 is CASSRQGGQETQYF. CDR3 sequence (DNA): TGTGCCAGCAGTCGACAGGGGGGACAAGAGACCCAGTACTTC. The J gene is TRBJ2-5, the V gene TRBV6-2 or TRBV6-3; the match to TRBD1 covers 9 bases. The junction had 3 bases not matched to a gene; V was cut back by 5 bases and J by 2 bases. Per germline, CDR1 MNHEY and CDR2 SVGEGT. The CDR3 contains 14 residues.

V is TRBV6-5 and J is TRBJ2-7; D is possibly TRBD2 (5 bases). Trimming took 10 bases from V and 4 from J, leaving 14 bases between them. This CDR3 spans 12 amino acids. Per germline, CDR1 MNHEY and CDR2 SVGAGI. CDR3 nucleotide sequence: TGTGCCACCGCCGGGCCGGGGTACGAGCAGTACTTC. It translates to CATAGPGYEQYF.

The chain joins TRBV5-6 to TRBJ2-1; 7 nucleotides line up with TRBD1. CDR1 and CDR2 from the germline V gene are SGHDT and YYEEEE. There are 15 residues in the CDR3. The V and J ends lost 0 bases and 7 bases, in that order; junction bases with no gene match: 7. CDR3 DNA: TGTGCCAGCAGCTTGGGTTTGTACAGGGGTAATGAGCAGTTCTTC. Translating gives CASSLGLYRGNEQFF.

The V call is TRBV11-1, the J call TRBJ2-7; 7 nucleotides match TRBD1. This CDR3 has 14 amino acids. J lost 6 bases, V lost 5 bases, and 10 bases had no gene match. Looked up from germline, CDR1 is SGHAT and CDR2 is FQDESV (reference sequence). The CDR3, as DNA: TGTGCCAGCAGCGCGACAGGGAATTGGTTCGAGCAGTACTTC. It specifies CASSATGNWFEQYF. Based on the CDR3 plus reference TRBV11-1 and TRBJ2-7, the full variable domain is EAEVAQSPRYKITEKSQAVAFWCDPISGHATLYWYRQILGQGPELLVQFQDESVVDDSQLPKDRFSAERLKGVDSTLKIQPAELGDSAMYLCASSATGNWFEQYFGPGTRLTVT.

The table lists this clone with a few counts. The chain is built from TRBV24-1 and TRBJ2-7, with 13 bases identical to TRBD2. With 5 bases clipped from V and 9 bases from J, the junction kept 9 bases outside the gene matches. There are 15 residues in the CDR3. CDR1 and CDR2 (germline): KGHDR, SFDVKD. The CDR3 DNA follows: TGTGCCACCAGTGCTCGGACTAGCGGGAGATCGGGGCAGTACTTC. Translating it yields CATSARTSGRSGQYF.

CDR3 residues: CASSFQREDSYEQYF. CDR3 DNA: TGTGCCAGCAGCTTCCAGCGGGAGGACTCCTACGAGCAGTACTTC. This chain connects TRBV11-3 to TRBJ2-7; 9 bases align to TRBD2. Germline V gives CDR1 SGHNT, CDR2 YENEEA. The V segment lost 3 bases and the J segment 0 bases; nucleotides outside the gene matches: 3. The CDR3 contains 15 residues.

V and J are TRBV6-4 and TRBJ1-2; the match to TRBD1 covers 9 bases. Germline V gives CDR1 MRHNA, CDR2 SNTAGT. The V gene end was trimmed by 6 bases and the J gene end by 8 bases; junction bases not matched to a gene: 13. The CDR3 spans 15 residues. CDR3 DNA sequence: TGTGCCAGCAGACCATCCGGGACAGGGAAGGGGGGCTACACCTTC. Amino acid sequence: CASRPSGTGKGGYTF.